This is a list of T cell receptor beta chains from one sample in a study of T cells in Graves' hyperthyroidism and ophthalmopathy. From the multiplex PCR reads, TCRdb called clonotypes with MiXCR, one entry per CDR3 protein. The table records around 340,000 distinct CDR3 sequences, over 20% of them present only once. The specimen was blood. The receptors originated from a woman aged 50 to 65 with Graves' hyperthyroidism. The CDR3 runs from the conserved cysteine through the conserved F or W. D genes are given only for firm matches. A row's size may be missing; if present it is once, few, many or a size class.

v_gene: TRBV27
d_gene: TRBD2
abundance: many
j_gene: TRBJ2-3
CDR3nt: TGTGCCAGCGGATCTAGCGGGGGGGCCCTAAACACAGATACGCAGTATTTT
CDR3aa: CASGSSGGALNTDTQYF

v_gene: TRBV6-2/TRBV6-3
d_gene: TRBD2
abundance: -
j_gene: TRBJ2-3
CDR3nt: TGTGCCAGCAGTTACCTAGCGGGAGGGTCTAGCACAGATACGCAGTATTTT
CDR3aa: CASSYLAGGSSTDTQYF

v_gene: TRBV2
d_gene: TRBD1
abundance: many
j_gene: TRBJ1-3
CDR3nt: TGTGCCAGCAAGGGAGGGACAGGGGTCGGAAACACCATATATTTT
CDR3aa: CASKGGTGVGNTIYF

v_gene: TRBV7-2
d_gene: -
abundance: -
j_gene: TRBJ1-5
CDR3nt: TGTGCCAGCAGCTTTTATCGGGGGAATCAGCCCCAGCATTTT
CDR3aa: CASSFYRGNQPQHF

v_gene: TRBV5-1
d_gene: -
abundance: many
j_gene: TRBJ2-5
CDR3nt: TGCGCCAGCAGCTGGGGGGACAGCTACCAAGAGACCCAGTACTTC
CDR3aa: CASSWGDSYQETQYF

v_gene: TRBV20-1
d_gene: -
abundance: -
j_gene: TRBJ2-7
CDR3nt: TGCAGTGCTCCGGGCCAACTTTTCCGGGAGCAGTACTTC
CDR3aa: CSAPGQLFREQYF

v_gene: TRBV7-8
d_gene: TRBD1
abundance: -
j_gene: TRBJ1-4
CDR3nt: TGTGCCAGCAGCGGACGGGACAGGGATCAAAATGAAAAACTGTTTTTT
CDR3aa: CASSGRDRDQNEKLFF

v_gene: TRBV10-1
d_gene: -
abundance: -
j_gene: TRBJ2-7
CDR3nt: TGCGCCAGCAGTGAACGGGGTGCGGGCGAGCAGTACTTC
CDR3aa: CASSERGAGEQYF

v_gene: TRBV30
d_gene: -
abundance: many
j_gene: TRBJ2-7
CDR3nt: TGTGCCTGGAGTGTACCTTGGGTTCGCGAGCAGTACTTC
CDR3aa: CAWSVPWVREQYF

v_gene: TRBV11-2
d_gene: -
abundance: many
j_gene: TRBJ1-2
CDR3nt: TGTGCCAGCAGTTCGGGAGTTAGGGACACCTTC
CDR3aa: CASSSGVRDTF

v_gene: TRBV5-1
d_gene: -
abundance: -
j_gene: TRBJ1-5
CDR3nt: TGCGCCAGCAGCTTGGCCCAAACCCCTGGACGGAATCAGCCCCAGCATTTT
CDR3aa: CASSLAQTPGRNQPQHF

v_gene: TRBV2
d_gene: TRBD2
abundance: once
j_gene: TRBJ2-7
CDR3nt: TGTGCCAGCAGCTCAACCCGGACTAGCGGGAGGCAGTACTTC
CDR3aa: CASSSTRTSGRQYF

v_gene: TRBV12-3/TRBV12-4
d_gene: -
abundance: many
j_gene: TRBJ1-2
CDR3nt: TGTGCCAGCAGTTTGGAGGACTACGGCTACACCTTC
CDR3aa: CASSLEDYGYTF

v_gene: TRBV5-1
d_gene: -
abundance: many
j_gene: TRBJ1-1
CDR3nt: TGCGCCAGCAGCTTGCTAACAGGGTTGAACACTGAAGCTTTCTTT
CDR3aa: CASSLLTGLNTEAFF

v_gene: TRBV6-5
d_gene: TRBD1
abundance: -
j_gene: TRBJ2-2
CDR3nt: TGTGCCAGCAGTTACTCGACAGGGCGGCCCGGGGAGCTGTTTTTT
CDR3aa: CASSYSTGRPGELFF

v_gene: TRBV3-1
d_gene: -
abundance: many
j_gene: TRBJ2-7
CDR3nt: TGTGCCAGCAGCCAAGGGAACCGGCCCTACGAGCAGTACTTC
CDR3aa: CASSQGNRPYEQYF

v_gene: TRBV7-9
d_gene: TRBD2
abundance: -
j_gene: TRBJ2-3
CDR3nt: TGTGCCAGCAGCTATTTGACTAGCGGACCGACTAGCACAGATACGCAGTATTTT
CDR3aa: CASSYLTSGPTSTDTQYF

v_gene: TRBV12-5
d_gene: -
abundance: many
j_gene: TRBJ2-1
CDR3nt: TGTGCTAGTGGGGCCATTGGGGGAGGTGAGCAGTTCTTC
CDR3aa: CASGAIGGGEQFF

v_gene: TRBV7-9
d_gene: -
abundance: many
j_gene: TRBJ2-7
CDR3nt: TGTGCCAGCAGCTCGATGAGCTCCTACGAGCAGTACTTC
CDR3aa: CASSSMSSYEQYF

v_gene: TRBV5-1
d_gene: TRBD1
abundance: -
j_gene: TRBJ2-2
CDR3nt: TGCGCCAGCAGCTCAAGTACAGGGGGGATCGGGGAGCTGTTTTTT
CDR3aa: CASSSSTGGIGELFF

v_gene: TRBV20-1
d_gene: -
abundance: few
j_gene: TRBJ1-4
CDR3nt: TGCAGTGCTAGAGGTACCGGGACACATAATGAAAAACTGTTTTTT
CDR3aa: CSARGTGTHNEKLFF

v_gene: TRBV12-3/TRBV12-4
d_gene: -
abundance: many
j_gene: TRBJ1-5
CDR3nt: TGTGCCAGCAGTTTAGGGAGAAGCAATCAGCCCCAGCATTTT
CDR3aa: CASSLGRSNQPQHF

v_gene: TRBV2
d_gene: TRBD1
abundance: many
j_gene: TRBJ2-7
CDR3nt: TGTGCCAGAAAACAGGGGGCTAAATACGAGCAGTACTTC
CDR3aa: CARKQGAKYEQYF

v_gene: TRBV29-1
d_gene: TRBD1
abundance: many
j_gene: TRBJ1-4
CDR3nt: TGCAGCGTAAAAGACAGGGGGCCACCTAATGAAAAACTGTTTTTT
CDR3aa: CSVKDRGPPNEKLFF

v_gene: TRBV6-1
d_gene: TRBD2
abundance: few
j_gene: TRBJ2-2
CDR3nt: TGTGCCAGCAGGGTCGGGAGGTTCGGGGAGCTGTTTTTT
CDR3aa: CASRVGRFGELFF

v_gene: TRBV30
d_gene: TRBD1
abundance: -
j_gene: TRBJ1-3
CDR3nt: TGTGCCTGGGGGAGGGACAGGACAATGTCCAACACCATATATTTT
CDR3aa: CAWGRDRTMSNTIYF

v_gene: TRBV6-1
d_gene: -
abundance: many
j_gene: TRBJ1-1
CDR3nt: TGTGCCAGCAGTGAATGGAGAACTGAAGCTTTCTTT
CDR3aa: CASSEWRTEAFF

v_gene: TRBV3-1
d_gene: TRBD1
abundance: -
j_gene: TRBJ1-2
CDR3nt: TGTGCCAGCAGCCTGGGACAGGCTCGAATAGGCTACACCTTC
CDR3aa: CASSLGQARIGYTF

v_gene: TRBV19
d_gene: TRBD1
abundance: few
j_gene: TRBJ2-3
CDR3nt: TGTGCCAGCCGACAGGGGGTCACAGATACGCAGTATTTT
CDR3aa: CASRQGVTDTQYF

v_gene: TRBV6-2/TRBV6-3
d_gene: -
abundance: -
j_gene: TRBJ1-5
CDR3nt: TGTGCCAGCAGTTACGTACCGGGTTCCAAGCGGGAGCCCCAGCATTTT
CDR3aa: CASSYVPGSKREPQHF

v_gene: TRBV12-3/TRBV12-4
d_gene: -
abundance: -
j_gene: TRBJ2-4
CDR3nt: TGTGCCAGCAGCTTAGGGAACAACATTCAGTACTTC
CDR3aa: CASSLGNNIQYF

v_gene: TRBV2
d_gene: -
abundance: many
j_gene: TRBJ2-7
CDR3nt: TGTGCCAGCAGTCGGGACAAGATAGTAACCTACGAGCAGTACTTC
CDR3aa: CASSRDKIVTYEQYF

v_gene: TRBV7-9
d_gene: -
abundance: many
j_gene: TRBJ2-1
CDR3nt: TGTGCCAGCAGCGAACTTACCGGGGGCGATGAGCAGTTCTTC
CDR3aa: CASSELTGGDEQFF

v_gene: TRBV5-4
d_gene: -
abundance: -
j_gene: TRBJ2-1
CDR3nt: TGTGCCAGCAGCTTGGTCCAGGGGAACGACAATGAGCAGTTCTTC
CDR3aa: CASSLVQGNDNEQFF

v_gene: TRBV10-3
d_gene: -
abundance: many
j_gene: TRBJ2-2
CDR3nt: TGTGCCATCAGTGGACAAACGAACACCGGGGAGCTGTTTTTT
CDR3aa: CAISGQTNTGELFF

v_gene: TRBV12-3/TRBV12-4
d_gene: TRBD1
abundance: many
j_gene: TRBJ1-1
CDR3nt: TGTGCCAGCAGGCAGGGGGCCATGAACACTGAAGCTTTCTTT
CDR3aa: CASRQGAMNTEAFF

v_gene: TRBV12-3/TRBV12-4
d_gene: TRBD1
abundance: many
j_gene: TRBJ2-2
CDR3nt: TGTGCCAGCACCTTCGAGGGGACAGGGCTTTCCGGGGAGCTGTTTTTT
CDR3aa: CASTFEGTGLSGELFF

v_gene: TRBV3-1
d_gene: -
abundance: many
j_gene: TRBJ2-1
CDR3nt: TGTGCCAGCAGCCTCCTCTACAATGAGCAGTTCTTC
CDR3aa: CASSLLYNEQFF

v_gene: TRBV7-2
d_gene: TRBD1
abundance: -
j_gene: TRBJ1-2
CDR3nt: TGTGCCAGCAGCTTACGGCCGGGACAGGACTATGGCTACACCTTC
CDR3aa: CASSLRPGQDYGYTF

v_gene: TRBV3-1
d_gene: -
abundance: many
j_gene: TRBJ2-7
CDR3nt: TGTGCCAGCAGCCAAGATGTCAATCAGCAGTACTTC
CDR3aa: CASSQDVNQQYF

v_gene: TRBV5-1
d_gene: TRBD2
abundance: -
j_gene: TRBJ2-3
CDR3nt: TGCGCCAGCAGCTTGACACTAGCGGGGGAGAGCACAGATACGCAGTATTTT
CDR3aa: CASSLTLAGESTDTQYF

v_gene: TRBV7-8
d_gene: -
abundance: many
j_gene: TRBJ2-5
CDR3nt: TGTGCCATGGGGGAAAAAGAGACCCAGTACTTC
CDR3aa: CAMGEKETQYF

v_gene: TRBV20-1
d_gene: TRBD2
abundance: many
j_gene: TRBJ2-1
CDR3nt: TGCAGTGTACTAGCGGGATCTATTGAGCAGTTCTTC
CDR3aa: CSVLAGSIEQFF

v_gene: TRBV28
d_gene: -
abundance: -
j_gene: TRBJ1-3
CDR3nt: TGTGCCACCAGATTGGGGGGGGCCGGAAACACCATATATTTT
CDR3aa: CATRLGGAGNTIYF

v_gene: TRBV6-1
d_gene: TRBD1
abundance: many
j_gene: TRBJ2-7
CDR3nt: TGTGCCAGCAGCGCCGGACAGGGGGCTTACGAGCAGTACTTC
CDR3aa: CASSAGQGAYEQYF

v_gene: TRBV2
d_gene: TRBD2
abundance: many
j_gene: TRBJ2-3
CDR3nt: TGTGCCAGCAGCCAGCGGGGGGCTACAGATACGCAGTATTTT
CDR3aa: CASSQRGATDTQYF

v_gene: TRBV28
d_gene: -
abundance: -
j_gene: TRBJ2-3
CDR3nt: TGTGCCAGCAGCTTAGCCGGGGTAGGGGCAGATACGCAGTATTTT
CDR3aa: CASSLAGVGADTQYF

v_gene: TRBV12-3/TRBV12-4
d_gene: TRBD1
abundance: many
j_gene: TRBJ2-5
CDR3nt: TGTGCCAGCAGCAGACAGGGCCAAGAGACCCAGTACTTC
CDR3aa: CASSRQGQETQYF